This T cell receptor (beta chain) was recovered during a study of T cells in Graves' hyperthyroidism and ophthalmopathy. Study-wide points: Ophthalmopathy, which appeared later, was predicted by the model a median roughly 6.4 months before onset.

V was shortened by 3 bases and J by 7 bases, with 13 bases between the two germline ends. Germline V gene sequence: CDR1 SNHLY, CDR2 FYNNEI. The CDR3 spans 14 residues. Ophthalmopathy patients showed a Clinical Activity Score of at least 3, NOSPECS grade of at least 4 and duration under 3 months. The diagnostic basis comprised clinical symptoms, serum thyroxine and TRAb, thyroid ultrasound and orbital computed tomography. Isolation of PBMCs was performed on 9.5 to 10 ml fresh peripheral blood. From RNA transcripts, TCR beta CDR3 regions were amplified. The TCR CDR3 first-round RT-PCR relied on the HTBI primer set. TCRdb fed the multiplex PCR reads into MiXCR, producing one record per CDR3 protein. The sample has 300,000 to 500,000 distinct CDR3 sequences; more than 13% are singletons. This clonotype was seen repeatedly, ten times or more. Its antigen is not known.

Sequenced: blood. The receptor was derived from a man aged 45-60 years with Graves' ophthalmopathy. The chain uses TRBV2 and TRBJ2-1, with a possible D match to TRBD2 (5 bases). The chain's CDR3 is CASSDEGRWNEQFF. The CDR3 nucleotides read TGTGCCAGCAGTGATGAGGGAAGGTGGAATGAGCAGTTCTTC.